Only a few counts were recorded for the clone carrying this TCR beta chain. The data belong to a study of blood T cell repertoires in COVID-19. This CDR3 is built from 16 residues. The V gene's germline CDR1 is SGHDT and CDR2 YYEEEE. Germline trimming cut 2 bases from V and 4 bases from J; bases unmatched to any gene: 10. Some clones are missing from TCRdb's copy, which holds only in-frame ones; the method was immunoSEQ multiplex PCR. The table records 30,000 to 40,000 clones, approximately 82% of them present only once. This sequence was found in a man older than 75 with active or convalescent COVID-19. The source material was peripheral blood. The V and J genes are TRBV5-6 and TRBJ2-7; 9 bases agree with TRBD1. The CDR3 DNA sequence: TGTGCCAGCAGCTTTAGGCCCCGACAGGGGGGGTACGAGCAGTACTTC. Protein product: CASSFRPRQGGYEQYF.